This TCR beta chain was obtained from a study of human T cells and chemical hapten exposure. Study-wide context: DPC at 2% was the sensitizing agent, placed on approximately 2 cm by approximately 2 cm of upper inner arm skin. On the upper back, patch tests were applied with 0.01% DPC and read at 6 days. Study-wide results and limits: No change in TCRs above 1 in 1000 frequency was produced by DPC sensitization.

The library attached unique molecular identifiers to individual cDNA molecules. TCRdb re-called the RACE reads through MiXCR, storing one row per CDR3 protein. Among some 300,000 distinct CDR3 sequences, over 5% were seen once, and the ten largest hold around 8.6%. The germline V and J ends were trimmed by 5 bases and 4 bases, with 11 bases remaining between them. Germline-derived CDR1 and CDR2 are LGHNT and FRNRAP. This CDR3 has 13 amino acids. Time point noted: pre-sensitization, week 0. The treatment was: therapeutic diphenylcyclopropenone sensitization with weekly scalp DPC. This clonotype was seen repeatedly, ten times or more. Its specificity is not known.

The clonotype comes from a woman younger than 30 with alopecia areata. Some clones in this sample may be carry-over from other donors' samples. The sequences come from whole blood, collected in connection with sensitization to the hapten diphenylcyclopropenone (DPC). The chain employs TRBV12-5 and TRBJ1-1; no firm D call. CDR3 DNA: TGTGCTAGTGGTGCAGTTGCCGGCACTGAAGCTTTCTTT. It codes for CASGAVAGTEAFF.